This is a list of T cell receptor beta chains from one sample in a study of regulatory T cells in long-lasting Graves disease. TCRdb ran MiXCR on the multiplex PCR reads and lists one entry per CDR3 protein. Of under 500,000 distinct CDR3 sequences in the sample, more than 20% were seen once. The sequences come from peripheral blood mononuclear cells (PBMCs), collected when the disease was refractory, from a patient treated with antithyroid drugs. These receptors all come from a female donor with Graves disease. CDR3s include the opening cysteine and the closing phenylalanine or tryptophan. D genes are given only for firm matches. Rows may omit the clone size; those that give it use once, few, many or a size class.

clone size	V gene	J gene	D gene	CDR3 protein	CDR3 DNA
-	TRBV5-6	TRBJ2-7	TRBD2	CASSLGLAGTYEQYF	TGTGCCAGCAGCTTGGGGCTAGCGGGGACCTACGAGCAGTACTTC
few	TRBV28	TRBJ2-4	TRBD1	CASSLGGQGDIQYF	TGTGCCAGCAGTTTGGGGGGACAGGGAGACATTCAGTACTTC
-	TRBV6-2/TRBV6-3	TRBJ2-2	-	CASSYSRGGIGELFF	TGTGCCAGCAGTTACTCTCGGGGCGGCATAGGGGAGCTGTTTTTT
-	TRBV6-1	TRBJ2-7	-	CASSDRGKQEQYF	TGTGCCAGCAGCGACCGGGGAAAACAGGAGCAGTACTTC
-	TRBV5-6	TRBJ2-7	TRBD1	CATSQGGSYEQYF	TGTGCCACCTCACAGGGGGGTAGCTACGAGCAGTACTTC
many	TRBV27	TRBJ1-2	-	CASSLSLGGDGYTF	TGTGCCAGCAGTTTATCGTTGGGTGGGGATGGCTACACCTTC
many	TRBV28	TRBJ2-7	TRBD2	CASSAGGGYEQYF	TGTGCCTCTTCAGCGGGAGGGGGCTACGAGCAGTACTTC
-	TRBV10-3	TRBJ1-2	-	CAISESDRGQTGGYTF	TGTGCCATCAGTGAGAGCGACCGGGGTCAGACGGGTGGCTACACCTTC
-	TRBV27	TRBJ2-5	TRBD2	CASSPTLAGSYETQYF	TGTGCCAGCAGCCCAACCCTAGCGGGAAGCTATGAGACCCAGTACTTC
-	TRBV20-1	TRBJ1-4	-	CSAGPGVGEKLFF	TGCAGTGCTGGACCGGGGGTTGGAGAAAAACTGTTTTTT
few	TRBV5-1	TRBJ2-7	-	CASSLGTNTEQYF	TGCGCCAGCAGCTTAGGGACAAACACCGAGCAGTACTTC
-	TRBV28	TRBJ1-2	-	CASTLGHYGYTF	TGTGCCAGCACCTTAGGGCACTATGGCTACACCTTC
-	TRBV27	TRBJ1-5	TRBD1	CASSSPRQGKDQPQHF	TGTGCCAGCAGCTCACCTCGACAGGGGAAAGATCAGCCCCAGCATTTT
many	TRBV6-1	TRBJ2-5	-	CASSEMWGPQETQYF	TGTGCCAGCAGTGAAATGTGGGGGCCACAAGAGACCCAGTACTTC
few	TRBV7-8	TRBJ1-1	-	CASSLVAGRGTEAFF	TGTGCCAGCAGCTTAGTTGCAGGGCGAGGCACTGAAGCTTTCTTT
-	TRBV6-2/TRBV6-3	TRBJ2-2	TRBD2	CASSPGLEVGELFF	TGTGCCAGCAGTCCGGGACTAGAGGTCGGGGAGCTGTTTTTT
many	TRBV7-9	TRBJ1-1	-	CASTTGRGRGNTEAFF	TGTGCCAGCACCACGGGGAGGGGAAGAGGAAACACTGAAGCTTTCTTT